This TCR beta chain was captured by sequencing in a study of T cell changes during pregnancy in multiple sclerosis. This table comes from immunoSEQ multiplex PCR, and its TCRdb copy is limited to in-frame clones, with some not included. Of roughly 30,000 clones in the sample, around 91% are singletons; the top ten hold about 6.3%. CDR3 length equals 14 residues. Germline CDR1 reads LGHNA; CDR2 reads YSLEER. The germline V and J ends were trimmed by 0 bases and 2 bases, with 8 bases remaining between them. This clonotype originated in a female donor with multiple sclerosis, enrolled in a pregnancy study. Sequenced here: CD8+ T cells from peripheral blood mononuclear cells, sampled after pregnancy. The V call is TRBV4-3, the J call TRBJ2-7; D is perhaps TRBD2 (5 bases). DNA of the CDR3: TGCGCCAGCAGCCAAGAGGTCGGGACCTACGAGCAGTACTTC. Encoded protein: CASSQEVGTYEQYF.